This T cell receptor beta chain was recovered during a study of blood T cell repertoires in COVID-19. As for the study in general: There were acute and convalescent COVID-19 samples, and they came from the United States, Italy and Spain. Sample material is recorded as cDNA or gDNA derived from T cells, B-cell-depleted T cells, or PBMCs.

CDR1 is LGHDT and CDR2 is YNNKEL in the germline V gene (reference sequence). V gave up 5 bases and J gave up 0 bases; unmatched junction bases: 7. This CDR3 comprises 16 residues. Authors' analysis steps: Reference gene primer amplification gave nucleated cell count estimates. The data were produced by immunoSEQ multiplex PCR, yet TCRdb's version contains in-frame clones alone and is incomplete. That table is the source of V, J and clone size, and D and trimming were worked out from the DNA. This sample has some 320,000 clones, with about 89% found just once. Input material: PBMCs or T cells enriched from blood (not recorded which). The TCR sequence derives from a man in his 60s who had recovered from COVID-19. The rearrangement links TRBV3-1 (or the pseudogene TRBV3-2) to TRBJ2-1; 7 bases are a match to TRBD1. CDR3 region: CASSDPTGYSYNEQFF. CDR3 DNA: TGTGCCAGCAGCGATCCGACAGGGTACTCCTACAATGAGCAGTTCTTC.